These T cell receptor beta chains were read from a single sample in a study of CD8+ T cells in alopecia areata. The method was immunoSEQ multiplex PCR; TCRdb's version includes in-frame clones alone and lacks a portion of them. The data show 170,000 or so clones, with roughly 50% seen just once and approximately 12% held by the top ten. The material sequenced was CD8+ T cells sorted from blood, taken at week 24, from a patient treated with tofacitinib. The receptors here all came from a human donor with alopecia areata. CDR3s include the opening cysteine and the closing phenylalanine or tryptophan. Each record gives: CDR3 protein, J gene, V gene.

CDR3aa: CSVVGSGANVLTF
j_gene: TRBJ2-6
v_gene: TRBV29-1

CDR3aa: CASTTPGLAGGNDEQYF
j_gene: TRBJ2-7
v_gene: TRBV2

CDR3aa: CASSFPSSGGGSSYNEQFF
j_gene: TRBJ2-1
v_gene: TRBV5-1

CDR3aa: CASGYETQYF
j_gene: TRBJ2-5
v_gene: TRBV19

CDR3aa: CAARTNEKLFF
j_gene: TRBJ1-4
v_gene: TRBV19

CDR3aa: CASSLEFDRGLTDTQYF
j_gene: TRBJ2-3
v_gene: TRBV2

CDR3aa: CSVVGADTGELFF
j_gene: TRBJ2-2
v_gene: TRBV29-1

CDR3aa: CASSLPIPGGQDGELFF
j_gene: TRBJ2-2
v_gene: TRBV5-6

CDR3aa: CAISEAGVGVYEQYF
j_gene: TRBJ2-7
v_gene: TRBV10-3

CDR3aa: CASFGNTGELFF
j_gene: TRBJ2-2
v_gene: TRBV5-1

CDR3aa: CASSPGTGYEQYF
j_gene: TRBJ2-7
v_gene: TRBV6-4

CDR3aa: CASSNSRTGGRNEQYF
j_gene: TRBJ2-7
v_gene: TRBV27

CDR3aa: CASIAGGGYTF
j_gene: TRBJ1-2
v_gene: TRBV2

CDR3aa: CATSRGVGGNTGELFF
j_gene: TRBJ2-2
v_gene: TRBV15

CDR3aa: CASSLVNTEAFF
j_gene: TRBJ1-1
v_gene: TRBV7-8

CDR3aa: CSGVQGTYNEQFF
j_gene: TRBJ2-1
v_gene: TRBV29-1

CDR3aa: CASSLESWDEQFF
j_gene: TRBJ2-1
v_gene: TRBV5-5

CDR3aa: CASSEASGAQETQYF
j_gene: TRBJ2-5
v_gene: TRBV6-1

CDR3aa: CASSDTSNGELFF
j_gene: TRBJ2-2
v_gene: TRBV6-1

CDR3aa: CASSGGAVYGYTF
j_gene: TRBJ1-2
v_gene: TRBV9

CDR3aa: CASSTGTEAFF
j_gene: TRBJ1-1
v_gene: TRBV25-1

CDR3aa: CAWREGTRDSRTGHYEQYF
j_gene: TRBJ2-7
v_gene: TRBV30

CDR3aa: CANNLAGGRFF
j_gene: TRBJ2-1
v_gene: TRBV2

CDR3aa: CASIIAGGPEQFF
j_gene: TRBJ2-1
v_gene: TRBV5-6

CDR3aa: CASSSRTSGGAGPDTQYF
j_gene: TRBJ2-3
v_gene: TRBV13

CDR3aa: CASSYGGLDTGELFF
j_gene: TRBJ2-2
v_gene: TRBV6-5

CDR3aa: CASSLTTGPSYEQYF
j_gene: TRBJ2-7
v_gene: TRBV7-9

CDR3aa: CASSPGTESYYEQYF
j_gene: TRBJ2-7
v_gene: TRBV13

CDR3aa: CASSLDGTYEQYF
j_gene: TRBJ2-7
v_gene: TRBV27

CDR3aa: CASKPAGVQETQYF
j_gene: TRBJ2-5
v_gene: TRBV25-1

CDR3aa: CASSGKWANVLTF
j_gene: TRBJ2-6
v_gene: TRBV13

CDR3aa: CASSFVGEQFF
j_gene: TRBJ2-1
v_gene: TRBV5-1

CDR3aa: CASSFERREGTDTQYF
j_gene: TRBJ2-3
v_gene: TRBV5-1

CDR3aa: CSVEGRGGSQETQYF
j_gene: TRBJ2-5
v_gene: TRBV29-1

CDR3aa: CAWTSENSNQPQHF
j_gene: TRBJ1-5
v_gene: TRBV30

CDR3aa: CASSEGYRQGPEETQYF
j_gene: TRBJ2-5
v_gene: TRBV2

CDR3aa: CASSSGPRSGDTQYF
j_gene: TRBJ2-3
v_gene: TRBV13

CDR3aa: CAWSPRLRLAGSYEQYF
j_gene: TRBJ2-7
v_gene: TRBV30

CDR3aa: CASSQATGPKETQYF
j_gene: TRBJ2-5
v_gene: TRBV27

CDR3aa: CSVYRGTSSGANVLTF
j_gene: TRBJ2-6
v_gene: TRBV29-1

CDR3aa: CASSEDLDTQYF
j_gene: TRBJ2-3
v_gene: TRBV5-1

CDR3aa: CASTLPSGGALKKASTDTQYF
j_gene: TRBJ2-3
v_gene: TRBV7-8

CDR3aa: CSVDGTGSYEQYF
j_gene: TRBJ2-7
v_gene: TRBV29-1

CDR3aa: CASSLATGGYEQYF
j_gene: TRBJ2-7
v_gene: TRBV11-1

CDR3aa: CASSQVLRDEETQYF
j_gene: TRBJ2-5
v_gene: TRBV4-1

CDR3aa: CSVTSGVFYNEQFF
j_gene: TRBJ2-1
v_gene: TRBV29-1

CDR3aa: CAWGQGLGANVLTF
j_gene: TRBJ2-6
v_gene: TRBV30

CDR3aa: CASSAPTGSAGANVLTF
j_gene: TRBJ2-6
v_gene: TRBV7-9

CDR3aa: CASSLRGASGANVLTF
j_gene: TRBJ2-6
v_gene: TRBV11-2

CDR3aa: CASSYPGVEQYF
j_gene: TRBJ2-7
v_gene: TRBV6-5